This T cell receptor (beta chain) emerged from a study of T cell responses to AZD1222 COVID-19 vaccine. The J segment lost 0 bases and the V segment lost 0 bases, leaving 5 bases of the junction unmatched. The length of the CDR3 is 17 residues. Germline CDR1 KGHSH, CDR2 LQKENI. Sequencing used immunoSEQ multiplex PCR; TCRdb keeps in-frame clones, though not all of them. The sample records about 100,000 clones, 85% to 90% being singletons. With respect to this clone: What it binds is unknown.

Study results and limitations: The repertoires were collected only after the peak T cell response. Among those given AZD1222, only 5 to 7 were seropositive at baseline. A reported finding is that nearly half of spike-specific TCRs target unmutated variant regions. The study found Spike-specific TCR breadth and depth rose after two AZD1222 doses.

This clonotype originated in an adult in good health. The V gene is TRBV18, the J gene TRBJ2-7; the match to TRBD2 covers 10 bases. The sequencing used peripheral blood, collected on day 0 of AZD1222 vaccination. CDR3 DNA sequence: TGTGCCAGCTCACCACCCTCTCTAGCGGGAGTCTCCTACGAGCAGTACTTC. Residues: CASSPPSLAGVSYEQYF.